Listed below are T cell receptor beta chains from one sample, sequenced in a study of T cells after yellow fever vaccination. TCRdb ran MiXCR on the 5' RACE reads and lists one entry per CDR3 protein. The sample lists some 560,000 distinct CDR3 sequences, roughly 21% occurring once. This specimen was PBMCs, taken 15 days after the yellow fever booster vaccination. The receptors stem from a man in his thirties or forties who received the YFV17D yellow fever vaccine. The CDR3 runs from the conserved cysteine through the conserved F or W. D genes are given only for firm matches. Size values are once, few and many counts, or a class for expanded clones, and some rows have none.

D gene	clone size	V gene	J gene	CDR3 protein	CDR3 DNA
-	few	TRBV12-3/TRBV12-4	TRBJ2-7	CASSLALGNYEQYF	TGTGCCAGCAGTTTAGCGTTGGGAAACTACGAGCAGTACTTC
TRBD2	few	TRBV9	TRBJ2-7	CASSVLASGTDEQYF	TGTGCCAGCAGCGTACTGGCTAGCGGAACAGACGAGCAGTACTTC
-	few	TRBV7-2	TRBJ2-3	CASSFRGIGDTQYF	TGTGCCAGCAGCTTCCGTGGGATCGGGGATACGCAGTATTTT
-	-	TRBV10-3	TRBJ1-2	CATLRGANYGYTF	TGTGCCACCTTACGGGGGGCAAACTATGGCTACACCTTC
-	-	TRBV28	TRBJ2-3	CATLAGIEGTDTQYF	TGTGCAACGCTGGCGGGGATTGAGGGCACAGATACGCAGTATTTT
TRBD2	-	TRBV7-2	TRBJ2-2	CASSLGTSGRTGELFF	TGTGCCAGCAGCTTGGGGACTAGCGGGAGGACCGGGGAGCTGTTTTTT
TRBD2	-	TRBV29-1	TRBJ2-1	CSVGLAGLTLF	TGCAGCGTTGGATTAGCGGGACTCACCCTCTTC
TRBD2	-	TRBV5-1	TRBJ2-3	CASSFPFGLASTDTQYF	TGCGCCAGCAGCTTTCCGTTTGGACTAGCTAGCACAGATACGCAGTATTTT
TRBD2	few	TRBV20-1	TRBJ2-5	CSARGLAGVETQYF	TGCAGTGCTAGAGGACTAGCGGGAGTAGAGACCCAGTACTTC
TRBD1	-	TRBV12-3/TRBV12-4	TRBJ2-1	CASSHRSKGQVFF	TGTGCCAGCAGCCATCGCTCTAAGGGACAGGTGTTCTTC
-	few	TRBV7-8	TRBJ1-2	CASSSGGGSYGYTF	TGTGCCAGCAGCTCGGGCGGGGGCAGCTATGGCTACACCTTC
-	-	TRBV6-2/TRBV6-3	TRBJ2-1	CASCTTGIYYNEQFF	TGTGCCAGCTGCACCACCGGGATTTACTACAATGAGCAGTTCTTC
TRBD1	-	TRBV7-2	TRBJ2-7	CASSLAPGTGSEQYF	TGTGCCAGCAGCTTAGCGCCTGGGACAGGGTCCGAGCAGTACTTC
-	few	TRBV5-5	TRBJ1-6	CASSSSPGGYNSPLHF	TGTGCCAGCAGCTCCTCCCCAGGAGGCTATAATTCACCCCTCCACTTT
TRBD2	few	TRBV11-1	TRBJ2-1	CASSLVVLQGLAAVNEQFF	TGTGCCAGCAGCTTAGTGGTCCTTCAGGGACTAGCCGCGGTTAATGAGCAGTTCTTC
TRBD2	few	TRBV28	TRBJ2-5	CASSLRDRGETSGREWETQYF	TGTGCCAGCAGTTTAAGGGACAGGGGTGAGACTAGCGGGAGGGAATGGGAGACCCAGTACTTC
-	-	TRBV20-1	TRBJ2-2	CSAREGLAGELFF	TGCAGTGCTAGAGAAGGTTTGGCCGGGGAGCTGTTTTTT
-	-	TRBV20-1	TRBJ2-2	CSAKDSSTAGELFF	TGCAGTGCTAAAGACAGCAGCACGGCCGGGGAGCTGTTTTTT
-	few	TRBV19	TRBJ1-2	CATQGTFGSNGYTF	TGTGCCACCCAGGGAACCTTCGGTTCCAATGGCTACACCTTC
-	-	TRBV25-1	TRBJ2-7	CASSEWPGYEQYF	TGTGCCAGCAGTGAATGGCCCGGATACGAGCAGTACTTC
-	-	TRBV5-1	TRBJ2-2	CASSLNTGEQFF	TGCGCCAGCAGCCTGAACACCGGGGAGCAGTTTTTT
-	-	TRBV29-1	TRBJ2-7	CSASIYEQYF	TGCAGCGCCAGTATCTACGAGCAGTACTTC
TRBD2	-	TRBV7-8	TRBJ2-7	CASRPRGGSNEQYF	TGTGCCAGCAGGCCCCGGGGGGGTTCCAACGAGCAGTACTTC
-	few	TRBV5-1	TRBJ2-1	CASSLGEQARYYNEQFF	TGCGCCAGCAGCTTGGGGGAACAAGCAAGGTACTACAATGAGCAGTTCTTC
-	-	TRBV20-1	TRBJ2-7	CSALLPVNPDEQYF	TGCAGTGCCCTCCTACCCGTCAACCCGGATGAGCAGTACTTC
TRBD2	few	TRBV5-4	TRBJ2-3	CASSARTSGISDTQYF	TGTGCCAGCAGCGCGAGGACTAGCGGGATTTCAGATACGCAGTATTTT
-	-	TRBV7-2	TRBJ2-5	CASSYGASQETQYF	TGTGCCAGCAGCTACGGGGCTAGCCAAGAGACCCAGTACTTC
-	few	TRBV11-2	TRBJ2-3	CASTPEASQRDTQYF	TGTGCCAGCACCCCTGAGGCTAGCCAAAGAGATACGCAGTATTTT
TRBD2	few	TRBV5-1	TRBJ2-4	CASSTAGGENIQYF	TGCGCCAGCAGCACGGCGGGGGGGGAAAACATTCAGTACTTC
-	-	TRBV10-3	TRBJ1-1	CAIRPSNTEAFF	TGTGCCATCAGACCGAGTAACACTGAAGCTTTCTTT
-	once	TRBV28	TRBJ2-3	CASSLSGDLRRTDTQYF	TGTGCCAGCAGTTTATCGGGGGACCTTCGGCGCACAGATACGCAGTATTTT
TRBD1	few	TRBV5-1	TRBJ2-1	CASGKTGTDGNEQFF	TGCGCCAGCGGGAAAACCGGGACAGACGGCAATGAGCAGTTCTTC
-	-	TRBV12-3/TRBV12-4	TRBJ2-3	CASSSERVGTDTQYF	TGTGCCAGCAGTTCCGAGCGAGTGGGCACAGATACGCAGTATTTT
-	-	TRBV12-3/TRBV12-4	TRBJ2-7	CASSDLIFEQYF	TGTGCCAGCAGTGACTTAATATTCGAGCAGTACTTC
TRBD1	few	TRBV12-3/TRBV12-4	TRBJ1-3	CASSSRGSGNTIYF	TGTGCCAGCAGCTCCAGGGGGTCTGGAAACACCATATATTTT
-	-	TRBV19	TRBJ2-1	CASSPRQVNEQFF	TGTGCCAGTAGTCCGAGACAGGTCAATGAGCAGTTCTTC
-	few	TRBV5-1	TRBJ1-4	CASSLGNSFDEKLFF	TGCGCCAGCAGCTTAGGCAACAGTTTCGATGAAAAACTGTTTTTT
-	few	TRBV24-1	TRBJ2-4	CARTGTLDIQYF	TGTGCCAGAACCGGGACGCTGGACATTCAGTACTTC
TRBD1	few	TRBV4-3	TRBJ2-3	CASSHLLVGGADTQYF	TGCGCCAGCAGCCACCTCCTCGTAGGGGGCGCAGATACGCAGTATTTT